This is a list of T cell receptor beta chains from one sample in a study. TCRdb re-called the multiplex PCR reads with MiXCR, one entry per CDR3 protein. The sample totals about 46 distinct CDR3 sequences. Sequencing used Tregs sorted from blood. These receptors all come from a female donor with breast cancer. CDR3s include the opening cysteine and the closing phenylalanine or tryptophan. D genes are given only for firm matches. The size field is filled for only some rows; it gives once, few, many or a size class.

D	V	size	J	CDR3	DNA
-	TRBV12-3/TRBV12-4	-	TRBJ1-2	CASSRATGRSLYGYTF	TGTGCCAGCAGCCGAGCAACGGGACGGAGCCTCTATGGCTACACCTTC
-	TRBV12-3/TRBV12-4	few	TRBJ1-2	CASTLGPDYGYTF	TGTGCCAGCACCTTGGGACCAGACTATGGCTACACCTTC
TRBD1	TRBV12-3/TRBV12-4	hyperexpanded	TRBJ1-2	CASSTTGTGNYGYTF	TGTGCCAGCAGTACAACCGGGACAGGGAACTATGGCTACACCTTC
-	TRBV12-3/TRBV12-4	once	TRBJ1-2	CASSLNPGDGYTF	TGTGCCAGCAGTTTAAATCCAGGGGATGGCTACACCTTC
-	TRBV12-3/TRBV12-4	-	TRBJ1-2	CASSLRSGYGYTF	TGTGCCAGCAGTTTACGGAGCGGCTATGGCTACACCTTC
-	TRBV12-3/TRBV12-4	once	TRBJ1-2	CASSFAATHGYTF	TGTGCCAGCAGTTTCGCCGCGACCCATGGCTACACCTTC
-	TRBV12-3/TRBV12-4	-	TRBJ1-2	CASSPRADVLYGYTF	TGTGCCAGCAGCCCTCGGGCAGACGTCCTGTATGGCTACACCTTC
TRBD1	TRBV12-3/TRBV12-4	-	TRBJ1-2	CASSAGTGAYGYTF	TGTGCCAGCAGTGCCGGGACAGGTGCCTATGGCTACACCTTC
-	TRBV12-3/TRBV12-4	few	TRBJ1-2	CASRPGRYAF	TGTGCCAGCAGGCCAGGTCGCTACGCCTTC
-	TRBV12-3/TRBV12-4	-	TRBJ1-2	CASSLEGFGYTF	TGTGCCAGCAGTTTGGAAGGGTTTGGCTACACCTTC
TRBD1	TRBV12-3/TRBV12-4	few	TRBJ1-2	CASSHGTGGGTYYGYTF	TGTGCCAGCAGCCACGGGACAGGCGGAGGCACTTACTATGGCTACACCTTC
TRBD1	TRBV12-3/TRBV12-4	medium-sized	TRBJ1-2	CASSTTGTGYGYTF	TGTGCCAGCAGTACAACCGGGACAGGCTATGGCTACACCTTC
-	TRBV12-3/TRBV12-4	-	TRBJ1-2	CASSEDKDNYGYTF	TGTGCCAGCAGTGAGGACAAAGATAACTATGGCTACACCTTC
-	TRBV12-3/TRBV12-4	hyperexpanded	TRBJ1-2	CASRPGFDGYTF	TGTGCCAGCAGGCCAGGTTTTGATGGCTACACCTTC
TRBD1	TRBV12-3/TRBV12-4	medium-sized	TRBJ1-2	CASSPGTGYGYTF	TGTGCCAGCAGCCCCGGGACAGGCTATGGCTACACCTTC
-	TRBV12-3/TRBV12-4	hyperexpanded	TRBJ1-2	CATLAGNGVYTF	TGTGCCACTCTTGCGGGCAATGGGGTCTACACCTTC
TRBD1	TRBV12-3/TRBV12-4	-	TRBJ1-2	CASSWDRNYGYTF	TGTGCCAGCAGTTGGGACAGGAACTATGGCTACACCTTC
-	TRBV12-3/TRBV12-4	few	TRBJ1-2	CASSSGAYGYTF	TGTGCCAGCAGTTCAGGCGCATATGGCTACACCTTC
-	TRBV12-3/TRBV12-4	hyperexpanded	TRBJ1-2	CASSAQGYYGYTF	TGTGCCAGCAGTGCACAGGGATACTATGGCTACACCTTC
TRBD1	TRBV12-3/TRBV12-4	-	TRBJ1-2	CASSLTGTNYGHTF	TGTGCCAGCAGTTTGACAGGGACTAACTATGGCCACACCTTC
-	TRBV12-3/TRBV12-4	-	TRBJ1-2	CASGLSYGYTF	TGTGCCAGCGGGCTCAGCTATGGCTACACCTTC
TRBD1	TRBV12-3/TRBV12-4	-	TRBJ1-2	CASSLRDSYGYTF	TGTGCCAGCAGTCTCCGGGACAGCTATGGCTACACCTTC
TRBD1	TRBV12-3/TRBV12-4	hyperexpanded	TRBJ1-2	CASNSPGTGYGYTF	TGTGCCAGCAACTCCCCAGGGACAGGCTATGGCTACACCTTC
-	TRBV12-3/TRBV12-4	-	TRBJ1-2	CASSLHSPLGSNYGYTF	TGTGCCAGCAGTTTACATAGTCCTCTGGGATCTAACTATGGCTACACCTTC
TRBD1	TRBV12-3/TRBV12-4	-	TRBJ1-2	CASSTGTELGYTF	TGTGCCAGCAGCACCGGGACAGAATTAGGCTACACCTTC